This TCR beta chain is drawn from a study of blood T cell repertoires in COVID-19 (dated by TCRdb to the early 2020s). With regard to the full study: Collaborator samples came from the United States, Italy and Spain and covered acute and convalescent phases of COVID-19. Subjects who had been exposed to COVID-19, were actively infected with it, or had recovered from it provided the deeply sampled blood TCRbeta repertoires that made up the dataset. Sample metadata almost always included a de-identified subject ID, COVID-19 status, age in years and sex. Where HLA class I and class II types were available, the types were taken from metadata supplied by the sample provider, not from assay-based typing. The prospective study material was composed of cDNA or gDNA derived from T cells, B-cell-depleted T cells, or PBMCs. Samples came from the ongoing ImmuneRACE study (first 160 participants) plus 1,254 subjects from 6 global collaborators. The repertoires were released in a freely available public database meant as a resource for research on the immune response to SARS-CoV-2.

TCRbeta CDR3 regions were amplified from genomic DNA by means of the immunoSEQ Assay, a bias-controlled multiplex PCR. The published analysis was carried out like this. Within the assay, amplification of reference gene primers was used to estimate how many nucleated cells each sample contained. To quantify the absolute abundance of each unique TCRbeta CDR3 rearrangement, sequence reads were collapsed and filtered. For each sample, productive Simpson clonality was calculated as the square root of Simpson's diversity index across productive rearrangements. Entries here come from immuneACCESS through TCRdb and include only in-frame sequences with V and J called. Some clones fail to appear in such tables; in the studies checked, an unresolved V gene covers under half of the shortfall, and the cause of the remainder is unknown. The V and J calls and clone size were taken over from that table, and D and trimming were inferred from the DNA. Present in this sample are 150,000 to 200,000 clones, 81% of which were seen just once. The top ten clonotypes cover roughly 9.6% of the sample.

Beyond this particular receptor, the publication reports: The amount of clinical and demographic metadata varied by source and participant and was provided uncurated.

CDR1 LNHDA and CDR2 SQIVND were looked up in the germline V gene (reference sequence). Reading from cysteine to phenylalanine, the CDR3 counts 18 amino acids. The kept DNA is CDR3 alone, 54 bases in frame from the first base. At the junction V is shortened by 9 bases and J by 0 bases; bases outside the gene matches: 12. Notes on this clone: Its binding antigen is unknown. No base-level quality is on record; no much larger clone is a single base apart.

Whole blood was collected in K2EDTA tubes by collaborating institutions according to the institutions' own protocols. For TCRbeta analysis, collaborators shipped samples in one of three forms: frozen whole blood, isolated PBMCs, or DNA extracted from either of those sample types. The sample consisted of peripheral blood. The sequence derives from a man in his 60s with active or convalescent COVID-19. The chain couples TRBV19 to TRBJ1-3; TRBD1 aligns with 12 central bases. The CDR3 reads as follows: CASHTGTGGSYSGNTIYF. DNA sequence: TGTGCCAGCCATACCGGGACAGGGGGCTCCTACTCTGGAAACACCATATATTTT. The reference TRBV19 and TRBJ1-3 proteins fill in what lies around the CDR3, so the full variable domain reads DGGITQSPKYLFRKEGQNVTLSCEQNLNHDAMYWYRQDPGQGLRLIYYSQIVNDFQKGDIAEGYSVSREKKESFPLTVTSAQKNPTAFYLCASHTGTGGSYSGNTIYFGEGSWLTVV.